The rows below give T cell receptor beta chains drawn from one sample of a study of T cells in Graves' hyperthyroidism and ophthalmopathy. TCRdb called the multiplex PCR reads again in MiXCR, with one record for every CDR3 protein. The sample yields hundreds of thousands of distinct CDR3 sequences, around 20% seen once. The sample consisted of blood. Source of these receptors: a man aged 50 to 60 with Graves' ophthalmopathy. Each CDR3 is given without its conserved first and last residue. The D gene is left open where the match is weak.

D	V	J	CDR3
-	TRBV10-3	TRBJ2-1	ATLRQGNNEQF
-	TRBV28	TRBJ1-2	ASSKTAGYGYT
-	TRBV10-3	TRBJ1-4	AIRKDGAKNEKLF
TRBD2	TRBV4-1	TRBJ2-2	ASSLATSGIGELF
-	TRBV3-1	TRBJ2-5	ASSQPEGTQY
-	TRBV18	TRBJ2-7	ASSLDRTRGEQY
TRBD1	TRBV19	TRBJ2-2	ASRPGTGGPGELF
-	TRBV11-2	TRBJ2-6	ASSLPAAGANVLT
TRBD2	TRBV20-1	TRBJ2-1	SARDLGLAYNEQF
-	TRBV29-1	TRBJ2-1	SVGWERDEQF
-	TRBV5-1	TRBJ2-2	ASSLAIGGSGELF
TRBD2	TRBV5-1	TRBJ2-5	ASSGQRGSQETQY
TRBD2	TRBV12-5	TRBJ2-1	ASGLDSGLYVEQF
-	TRBV20-1	TRBJ2-4	SASVGTGTDSGY
-	TRBV4-2	TRBJ2-1	ASSQGLESVSYNEQF
TRBD2	TRBV2	TRBJ2-7	ASSDPAGIYEQY
TRBD1	TRBV13	TRBJ2-7	ASSSGRGTGYEQY
-	TRBV11-2	TRBJ1-1	ASSKREMNTEAF